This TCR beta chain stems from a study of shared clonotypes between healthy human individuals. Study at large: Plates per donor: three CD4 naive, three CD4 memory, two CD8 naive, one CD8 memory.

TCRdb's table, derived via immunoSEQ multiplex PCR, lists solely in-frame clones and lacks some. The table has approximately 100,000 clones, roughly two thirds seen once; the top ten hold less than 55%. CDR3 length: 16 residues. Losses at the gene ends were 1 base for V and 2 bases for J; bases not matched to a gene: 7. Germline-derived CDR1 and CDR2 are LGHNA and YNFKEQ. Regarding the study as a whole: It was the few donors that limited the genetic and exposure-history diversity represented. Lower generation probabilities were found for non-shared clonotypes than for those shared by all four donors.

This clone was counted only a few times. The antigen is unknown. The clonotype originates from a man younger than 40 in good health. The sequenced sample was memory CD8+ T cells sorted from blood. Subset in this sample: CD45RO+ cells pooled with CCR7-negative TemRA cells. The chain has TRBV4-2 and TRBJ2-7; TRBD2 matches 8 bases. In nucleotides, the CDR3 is TGTGCCAGCAGCCAAGTAGGATTAGCGGGAACCTACGAGCAGTACTTC. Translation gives CASSQVGLAGTYEQYF.